This entry features one T cell receptor (beta chain) sequence. Its target is unknown. TCRdb ran MiXCR on the 5' RACE reads and lists one entry per CDR3 protein. The data hold roughly 250,000 distinct CDR3 sequences, with over 15% observed a single time. The entry originates in a study of T-cell memory formation after mild COVID-19. Study-level points and caveats: Later expanders leaned CD4+, whereas day 15 to 85 contracting clones were balanced CD4/CD8. The pre-infection memory compartment contained some responding clones, suggesting cross-reactive memory joined. Nothing confirmed that second-wave clones peaking on day 37 were specific for SARS-CoV-2.

V lost 5 bases, J lost 2 bases, and 22 bases lay in between. CDR3 length: 18 residues. Per germline, CDR1 MNHEY and CDR2 SVGAGI. Sequencing was carried out using PBMCs or a T cell subset sorted from them (not recorded which). This clonotype was obtained from a man aged 18 to 29 who had mild COVID-19 (a few samples of this study predate the infection). Cell type and time point are not known. The genes are TRBV6-5 and TRBJ1-3, with D unresolved. For the CDR3, the DNA is TGTGCCAGCAGTCCCCTCGGTCGCCCTGACTCCCCTGGAAACACCATATATTTT. This gives the protein CASSPLGRPDSPGNTIYF.